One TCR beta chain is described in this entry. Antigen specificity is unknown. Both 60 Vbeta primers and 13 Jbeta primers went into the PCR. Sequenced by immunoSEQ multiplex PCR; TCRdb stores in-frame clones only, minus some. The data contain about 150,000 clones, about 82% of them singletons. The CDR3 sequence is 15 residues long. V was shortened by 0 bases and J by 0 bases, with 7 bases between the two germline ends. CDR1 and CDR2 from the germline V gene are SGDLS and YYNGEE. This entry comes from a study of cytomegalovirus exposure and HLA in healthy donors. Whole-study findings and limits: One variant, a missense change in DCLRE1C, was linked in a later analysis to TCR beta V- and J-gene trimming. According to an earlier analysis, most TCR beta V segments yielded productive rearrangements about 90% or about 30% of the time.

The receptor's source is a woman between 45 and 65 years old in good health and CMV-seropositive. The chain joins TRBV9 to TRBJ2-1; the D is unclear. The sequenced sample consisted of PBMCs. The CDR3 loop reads CASSVDLSSYNEQFF. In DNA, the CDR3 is TGTGCCAGCAGCGTAGACCTCAGCTCCTACAATGAGCAGTTCTTC.